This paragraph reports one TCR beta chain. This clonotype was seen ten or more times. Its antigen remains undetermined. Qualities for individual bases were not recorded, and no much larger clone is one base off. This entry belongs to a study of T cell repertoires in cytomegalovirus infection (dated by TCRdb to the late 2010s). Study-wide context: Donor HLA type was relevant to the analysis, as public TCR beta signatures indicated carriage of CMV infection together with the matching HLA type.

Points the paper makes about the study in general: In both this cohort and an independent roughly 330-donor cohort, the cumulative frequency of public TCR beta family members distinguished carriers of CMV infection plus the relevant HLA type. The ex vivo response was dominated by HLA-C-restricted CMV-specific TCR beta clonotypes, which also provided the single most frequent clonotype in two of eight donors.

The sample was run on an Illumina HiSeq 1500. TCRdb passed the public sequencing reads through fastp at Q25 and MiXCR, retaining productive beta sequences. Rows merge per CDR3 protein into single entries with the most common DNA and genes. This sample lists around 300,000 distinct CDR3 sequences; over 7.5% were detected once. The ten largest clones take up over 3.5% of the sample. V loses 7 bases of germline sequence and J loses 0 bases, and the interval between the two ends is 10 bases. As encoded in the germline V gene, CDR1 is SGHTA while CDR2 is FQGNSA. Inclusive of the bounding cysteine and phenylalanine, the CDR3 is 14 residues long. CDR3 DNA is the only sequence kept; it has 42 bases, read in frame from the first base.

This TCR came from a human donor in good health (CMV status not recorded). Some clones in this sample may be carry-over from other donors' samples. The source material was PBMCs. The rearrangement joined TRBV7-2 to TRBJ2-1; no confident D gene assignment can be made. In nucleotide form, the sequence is TGTGCCAGCACCAAACTAAGCTCCTACAATGAGCAGTTCTTC. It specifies CASTKLSSYNEQFF.